This TCR beta chain was recorded in a study of beta chain features in type 1 diabetes. Findings and limits, study-wide: When Type 1 diabetes patients were examined, their TCRB CDR3s proved moderately but significantly shorter in all four CD4+ subsets. A pattern of fewer insertions and more deletions at VDJ junctions was seen in type 1 diabetes patients.

Reverse transcription of all isolated RNA meant that expressed TCRB transcripts were sequenced. The assay was immunoSEQ multiplex PCR, and TCRdb's table has in-frame clones only and misses some. The repertoire holds 550,000 to 850,000 clones, with about an eighth as singletons. As for this clone: Its antigen is currently unknown. The sample has other DNA sequences that encode this CDR3 too.

The CDR3 is 14 amino acids. Per the germline V gene, CDR1 is SEHNR and CDR2 is FQNEAQ (reference sequence). With V trimmed by 6 bases and J by 1 base, 4 bases remained unmatched. Sequenced: naive CD4+ T cells from blood. The V call is TRBV7-9, the J call TRBJ1-1; 8 nucleotides match TRBD1. This TCR was recovered from a young man with type 1 diabetes. CDR3 bases: TGTGCCAGCAGTCAACAGGGGGAGAACACTGAAGCTTTCTTT. Its protein is CASSQQGENTEAFF.